This paragraph covers one T cell receptor beta chain sequence. Looked up from germline, CDR1 is DFQATT and CDR2 is SNEGSKA (reference sequence). There are 12 residues in the CDR3. Trimming pared 4 bases from V and 11 bases from J, leaving 15 bases between. TCRdb independently ran MiXCR on the 5' RACE reads; one entry per CDR3 protein. This sample has some 390,000 distinct CDR3 sequences, with 18% found just once. This record comes from a study of T cells after yellow fever vaccination. The TCR comes from a man between 18 and 29 years old who received the YFV17D yellow fever vaccine. Sequencing used PBMCs, obtained before the yellow fever booster vaccination. The rearrangement links TRBV20-1 to TRBJ1-5; D might be TRBD1 (5 bases). The CDR3 nucleotides are TGCAGTGCTAAGGGACGGTTATCAGCCCAGCATTTT. Translated, it gives CSAKGRLSAQHF.